This TCR beta chain was obtained from a study of blood T cell repertoires in COVID-19. Whole-study context: Acute and convalescent COVID-19 samples came from the United States, Italy and Spain. The cDNA or gDNA used as material had been derived from T cells, B-cell-depleted T cells, or PBMCs.

The CDR3 spans 11 residues. The germline V and J ends were trimmed by 5 bases and 0 bases, with 5 bases remaining between them. Germline lookup yields CDR1 GTSNPN and CDR2 SVGIG (reference sequence). Living in 24 US areas, the participants were between 18 and 89 years of age. In the authors' methods: Amplification of reference gene primers was used by the study to estimate nucleated cell counts. Data came from immunoSEQ multiplex PCR; TCRdb stores just in-frame clones and leaves some out. The DNA was the basis for D and trimming; V, J and clone size are from that table. The sample has a few hundred thousand clones; 70% to 90% are singletons.

What was sequenced was PBMCs or T cells enriched from blood (not recorded which). This receptor was identified in a woman in her 30s who had recovered from COVID-19. The chain employs TRBV30 and TRBJ2-7; D uncertain. The CDR3 nucleotides read TGTGCCTGGGCTCTCTCCTACGAGCAGTACTTC. Translation gives CAWALSYEQYF.